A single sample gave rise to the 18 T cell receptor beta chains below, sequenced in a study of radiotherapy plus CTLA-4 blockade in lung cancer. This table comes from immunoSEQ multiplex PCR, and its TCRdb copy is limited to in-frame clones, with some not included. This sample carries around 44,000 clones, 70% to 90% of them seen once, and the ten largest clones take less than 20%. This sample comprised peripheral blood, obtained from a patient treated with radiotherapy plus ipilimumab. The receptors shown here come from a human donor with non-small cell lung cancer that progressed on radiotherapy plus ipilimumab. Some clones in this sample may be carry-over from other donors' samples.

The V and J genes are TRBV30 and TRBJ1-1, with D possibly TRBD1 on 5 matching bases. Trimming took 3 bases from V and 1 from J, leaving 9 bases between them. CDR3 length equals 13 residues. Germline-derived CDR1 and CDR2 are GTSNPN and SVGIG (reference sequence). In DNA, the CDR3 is TGTGCCTGGAGAAACCAGGGGAACACTGAAGCTTTCTTT. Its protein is CAWRNQGNTEAFF.

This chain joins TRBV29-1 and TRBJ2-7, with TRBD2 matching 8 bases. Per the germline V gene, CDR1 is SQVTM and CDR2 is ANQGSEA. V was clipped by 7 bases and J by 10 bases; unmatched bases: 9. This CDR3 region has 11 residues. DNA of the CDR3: TGCAGCGGACGGCTAGCGGGTGAACAGTACTTC. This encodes CSGRLAGEQYF.

The CDR3, as DNA: TGTGCCAGTAGTATTCCGGGGGGCATCTACGAGCAGTACTTC. Its translation: CASSIPGGIYEQYF. The chain links TRBV19 to TRBJ2-7; possible D gene TRBD2, 7 bases. Germline V lookup: CDR1 LNHDA, CDR2 SQIVND (reference sequence). The CDR3 runs to 14 residues. The V gene lost 3 bases and the J gene lost 3 bases, with 12 bases spanning the gap.

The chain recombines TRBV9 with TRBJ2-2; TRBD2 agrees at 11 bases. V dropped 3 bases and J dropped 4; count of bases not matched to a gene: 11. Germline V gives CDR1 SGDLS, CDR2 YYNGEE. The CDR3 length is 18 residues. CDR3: CASSARSLAGVGTGELFF. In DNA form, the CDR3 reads TGTGCCAGCAGCGCCCGATCACTAGCGGGAGTAGGCACCGGGGAGCTGTTTTTT. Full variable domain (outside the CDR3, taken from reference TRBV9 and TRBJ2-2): DSGVTQTPKHLITATGQRVTLRCSPRSGDLSVYWYQQSLDQGLQFLIQYYNGEERAKGNILERFSAQQFPDLHSELNLSSLELGDSALYFCASSARSLAGVGTGELFFGEGSRLTVL.

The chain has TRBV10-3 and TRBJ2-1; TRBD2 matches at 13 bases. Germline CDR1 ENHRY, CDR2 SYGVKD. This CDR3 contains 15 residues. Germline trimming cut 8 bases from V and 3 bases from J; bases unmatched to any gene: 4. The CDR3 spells CAIARTSGSYNEQFF. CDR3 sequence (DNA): TGTGCCATCGCGCGGACTAGCGGGAGCTACAATGAGCAGTTCTTC.

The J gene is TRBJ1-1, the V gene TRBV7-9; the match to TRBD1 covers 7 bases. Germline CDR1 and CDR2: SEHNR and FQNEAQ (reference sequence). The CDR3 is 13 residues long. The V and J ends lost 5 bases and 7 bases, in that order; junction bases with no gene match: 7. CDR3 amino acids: CASSPDRVSEAFF. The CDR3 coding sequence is TGTGCCAGCAGCCCCGACAGGGTCAGTGAAGCTTTCTTT.

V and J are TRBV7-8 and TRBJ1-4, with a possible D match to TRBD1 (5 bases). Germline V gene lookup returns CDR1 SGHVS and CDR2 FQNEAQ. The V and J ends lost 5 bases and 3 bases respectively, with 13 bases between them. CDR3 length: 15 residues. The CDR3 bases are TGTGCCAGCAGCATCAACAGGCTGCCTAATGAAAAACTGTTTTTT. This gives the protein CASSINRLPNEKLFF.

DNA for the CDR3: TGCGCCAGCAGCCAAGAGATTCAGGGGTTAACTAATGAAAAACTGTTTTTT. Its translation is CASSQEIQGLTNEKLFF. V gene TRBV4-3 combines with J gene TRBJ1-4; D possibly corresponds to TRBD1 (6 bases). Germline V gene lookup returns CDR1 LGHNA and CDR2 YSLEER. Trimming left V 0 bases short and J 1 base short, with 12 bases between. This CDR3 comprises 17 residues.

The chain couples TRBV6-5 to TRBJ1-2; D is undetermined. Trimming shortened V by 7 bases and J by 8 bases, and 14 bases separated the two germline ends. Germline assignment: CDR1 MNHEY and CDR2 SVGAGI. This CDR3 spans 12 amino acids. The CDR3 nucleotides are TGTGCCAGCATAAAGCCCGGGGAGGGCTACACCTTC. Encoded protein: CASIKPGEGYTF.

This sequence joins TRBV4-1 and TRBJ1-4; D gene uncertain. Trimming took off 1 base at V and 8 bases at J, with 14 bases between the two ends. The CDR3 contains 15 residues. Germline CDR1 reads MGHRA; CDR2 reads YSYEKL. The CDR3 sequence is CASSQAKGVGEKLFF. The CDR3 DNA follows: TGCGCCAGCAGCCAAGCGAAGGGAGTTGGGGAAAAACTGTTTTTT.

CDR3 bases: TGCGCCAGCAGCTTGCAGGTTCAAGAGACCCAGTACTTC. Residues: CASSLQVQETQYF. The gene calls are TRBV5-1 and TRBJ2-5; D is unclear. Trimming cost V 1 base and J 2 bases, with 6 bases left between them. Per the germline V gene, CDR1 is SGHRS and CDR2 is YFSETQ. CDR3 size: 13 residues.

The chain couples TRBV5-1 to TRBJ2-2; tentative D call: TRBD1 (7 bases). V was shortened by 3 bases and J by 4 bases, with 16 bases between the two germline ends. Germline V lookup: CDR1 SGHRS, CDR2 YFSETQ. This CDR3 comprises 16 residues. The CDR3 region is CASSSDRTAGTGELFF. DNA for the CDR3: TGCGCCAGCAGCTCGGACAGGACAGCGGGCACCGGGGAGCTGTTTTTT. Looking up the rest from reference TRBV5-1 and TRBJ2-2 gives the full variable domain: KAGVTQTPRYLIKTRGQQVTLSCSPISGHRSVSWYQQTPGQGLQFLFEYFSETQRNKGNFPGRFSGRQFSNSRSEMNVSTLELGDSALYLCASSSDRTAGTGELFFGEGSRLTVL.

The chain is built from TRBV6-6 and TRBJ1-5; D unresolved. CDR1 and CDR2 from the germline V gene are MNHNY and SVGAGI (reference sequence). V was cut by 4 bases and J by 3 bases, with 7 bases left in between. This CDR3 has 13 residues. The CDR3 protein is CASSSQSNQPQHF. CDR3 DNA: TGTGCCAGCAGTTCACAATCCAATCAGCCCCAGCATTTT.

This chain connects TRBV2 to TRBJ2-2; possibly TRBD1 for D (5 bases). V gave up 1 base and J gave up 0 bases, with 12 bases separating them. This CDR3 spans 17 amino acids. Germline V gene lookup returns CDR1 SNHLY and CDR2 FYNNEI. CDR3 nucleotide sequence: TGTGCCAGCAGTGAAGTGAGGACACTCGCGAACACCGGGGAGCTGTTTTTT. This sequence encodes CASSEVRTLANTGELFF.

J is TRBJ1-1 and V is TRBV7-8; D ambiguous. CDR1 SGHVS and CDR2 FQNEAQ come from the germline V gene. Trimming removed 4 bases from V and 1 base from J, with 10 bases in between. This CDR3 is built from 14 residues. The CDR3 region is CASSWAGSNTEAFF. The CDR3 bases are TGTGCCAGCAGCTGGGCGGGCTCGAACACTGAAGCTTTCTTT. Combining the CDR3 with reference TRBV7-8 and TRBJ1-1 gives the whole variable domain GAGVSQSPRYKVAKRGQDVALRCDPISGHVSLFWYQQALGQGPEFLTYFQNEAQLDKSGLPSDRFFAERPEGSVSTLKIQRTQQEDSAVYLCASSWAGSNTEAFFGQGTRLTVV.

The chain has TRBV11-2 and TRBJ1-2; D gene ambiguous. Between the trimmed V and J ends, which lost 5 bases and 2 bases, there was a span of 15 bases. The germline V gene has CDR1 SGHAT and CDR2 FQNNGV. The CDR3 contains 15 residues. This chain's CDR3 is CASSPGLERNYGYTF. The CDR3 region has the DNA TGTGCCAGCAGCCCGGGGTTGGAAAGGAACTATGGCTACACCTTC.

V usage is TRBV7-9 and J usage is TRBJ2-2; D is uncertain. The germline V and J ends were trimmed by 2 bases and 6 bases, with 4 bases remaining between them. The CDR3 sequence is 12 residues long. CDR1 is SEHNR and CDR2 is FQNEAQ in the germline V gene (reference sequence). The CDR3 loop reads CASSLRAGELFF. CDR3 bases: TGTGCCAGCAGCTTACGTGCCGGGGAGCTGTTTTTT.

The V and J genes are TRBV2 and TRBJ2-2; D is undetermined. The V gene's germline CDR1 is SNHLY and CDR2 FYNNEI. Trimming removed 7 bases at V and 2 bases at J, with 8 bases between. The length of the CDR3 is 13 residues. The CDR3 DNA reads TGTGCCAGCAAAGAACTAAACACCGGGGAGCTGTTTTTT. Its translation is CASKELNTGELFF.